The text below deals with one TCR beta chain. Primers: 60 Vbeta forward and 13 Jbeta reverse. Profiled with immunoSEQ multiplex PCR; TCRdb holds only in-frame clones, not every one. The sample contains 150,000 to 200,000 clones, over 65% of which appear only once. The entry originates in a study of cytomegalovirus exposure and HLA in healthy donors. The germline gives CDR1 LNHDA, CDR2 SQIVND (reference sequence). J gave up 8 bases and V 8 bases, and 9 bases lay outside the gene matches. The CDR3 extends over 14 amino acids. The sequencing input was PBMCs. The origin of this receptor is a middle-aged woman in good health and CMV-seropositive. The chain links TRBV19 to TRBJ1-2, with 12 nucleotides matching TRBD1. CDR3 DNA sequence: TGTGCCAGTGGGGACAGGGGGCGATGGCGGGGCTACACCTTC. Translation: CASGDRGRWRGYTF.